A selection of T cell receptor beta chains follows, all from one sample in a study of CD8 T cells in ankylosing spondylitis. TCRdb re-called the 5' RACE reads with MiXCR, one entry per CDR3 protein. The sample has approximately 540,000 distinct CDR3 sequences; about an eighth are singletons. Sequencing was done on a sample of blood, either unsorted or a sorted T cell fraction (not recorded which). These receptors originate from a male donor with ankylosing spondylitis. CDR3s include the opening cysteine and the closing phenylalanine or tryptophan. D genes are given only for firm matches. Size is omitted from some rows. Given values are once, few, many or a class for expanded clones.

clone_size: many
d_call: -
v_call: TRBV12-3/TRBV12-4
j_call: TRBJ1-2
cdr3_aa: CASSLGGNGYTF
cdr3_nt: TGCGCCAGCAGCTTGGGAGGGAATGGCTACACCTTC

clone_size: few
d_call: -
v_call: TRBV18
j_call: TRBJ1-1
cdr3_aa: CASSPNIRGNTEAFF
cdr3_nt: TGTGCCAGCTCACCGAATATTCGGGGGAACACTGAAGCTTTCTTT

clone_size: -
d_call: TRBD2
v_call: TRBV7-2
j_call: TRBJ2-7
cdr3_aa: CASRTSGSSAYEQYF
cdr3_nt: TGTGCCAGCAGAACTAGCGGGAGTAGCGCCTACGAGCAGTACTTC

clone_size: many
d_call: -
v_call: TRBV5-1
j_call: TRBJ2-5
cdr3_aa: CASSSQETQYF
cdr3_nt: TGTGCCAGCAGCTCCCAAGAGACCCAGTACTTC

clone_size: many
d_call: TRBD2
v_call: TRBV12-3/TRBV12-4
j_call: TRBJ2-4
cdr3_aa: CASRLGAGEGAKNIQYF
cdr3_nt: TGTGCCAGCAGACTAGGGGCGGGAGAGGGGGCCAAAAACATTCAGTACTTC

clone_size: many
d_call: -
v_call: TRBV12-3/TRBV12-4
j_call: TRBJ1-5
cdr3_aa: CASSLGQIVNQPQHF
cdr3_nt: TGTGCCAGCAGTTTGGGTCAGATAGTCAATCAGCCCCAGCATTTT

clone_size: -
d_call: -
v_call: TRBV11-2
j_call: TRBJ2-5
cdr3_aa: CASSWVYQETQYF
cdr3_nt: TGTGCCAGCAGCTGGGTCTACCAAGAGACCCAGTACTTC

clone_size: few
d_call: TRBD2
v_call: TRBV6-2/TRBV6-3
j_call: TRBJ2-5
cdr3_aa: CASSFREGHVAQETQYF
cdr3_nt: TGTGCCAGCAGTTTTCGGGAGGGCCATGTGGCACAAGAGACCCAGTACTTC

clone_size: few
d_call: -
v_call: TRBV20-1
j_call: TRBJ2-3
cdr3_aa: CSASGFLPEGTDTQYF
cdr3_nt: TGCAGTGCCAGTGGGTTTCTTCCGGAGGGCACAGATACGCAGTATTTT

clone_size: -
d_call: -
v_call: TRBV4-1
j_call: TRBJ1-5
cdr3_aa: CASSQHITGRQPQHF
cdr3_nt: TGCGCCAGCAGCCAACATATTACAGGGCGTCAGCCCCAGCATTTT

clone_size: few
d_call: -
v_call: TRBV20-1
j_call: TRBJ1-2
cdr3_aa: CSAEGVIHGYTF
cdr3_nt: TGCAGTGCTGAGGGAGTCATCCATGGCTACACCTTC

clone_size: -
d_call: TRBD1
v_call: TRBV4-1
j_call: TRBJ2-5
cdr3_aa: CASSQWGQAGETQYF
cdr3_nt: TGCGCCAGCAGCCAATGGGGACAGGCCGGGGAGACCCAGTACTTC

clone_size: many
d_call: -
v_call: TRBV5-1
j_call: TRBJ1-1
cdr3_aa: CASSLVSSARNTEAFF
cdr3_nt: TGCGCCAGCAGCTTGGTGTCGAGCGCCAGGAACACTGAAGCTTTCTTT

clone_size: -
d_call: -
v_call: TRBV30
j_call: TRBJ1-1
cdr3_aa: CAWSVVTGEAFF
cdr3_nt: TGTGCCTGGAGTGTTGTGACTGGGGAGGCTTTCTTT

clone_size: -
d_call: TRBD2
v_call: TRBV19
j_call: TRBJ2-2
cdr3_aa: CASRRPGLAGIGELFF
cdr3_nt: TGTGCCAGTAGAAGACCGGGACTAGCGGGTATCGGGGAGCTGTTTTTT

clone_size: few
d_call: TRBD1
v_call: TRBV2
j_call: TRBJ1-1
cdr3_aa: CASSPLRGYAFF
cdr3_nt: TGTGCCAGCAGTCCACTCAGGGGGTACGCTTTCTTT

clone_size: -
d_call: -
v_call: TRBV20-1
j_call: TRBJ1-1
cdr3_aa: CSARDSGDTEALF
cdr3_nt: TGCAGTGCTAGAGATTCAGGGGATACTGAAGCTCTCTTT

clone_size: -
d_call: -
v_call: TRBV5-5
j_call: TRBJ2-2
cdr3_aa: CASSSLTPGLAGELFF
cdr3_nt: TGTGCCAGCAGCTCGCTCACCCCAGGGTTGGCCGGGGAGCTGTTTTTT

clone_size: -
d_call: TRBD1
v_call: TRBV3-1
j_call: TRBJ2-2
cdr3_aa: CASSHHSGGAGTGELFF
cdr3_nt: TGTGCCAGCAGCCATCATTCAGGGGGCGCCGGCACCGGGGAGCTGTTTTTT

clone_size: -
d_call: -
v_call: TRBV12-3/TRBV12-4
j_call: TRBJ2-2
cdr3_aa: CASTPDGSPAGELFF
cdr3_nt: TGTGCCAGCACCCCGGATGGGAGCCCGGCGGGGGAGCTGTTTTTT

clone_size: many
d_call: TRBD2
v_call: TRBV3-1
j_call: TRBJ2-1
cdr3_aa: CASSPVSGRGYNEQFF
cdr3_nt: TGTGCCAGCAGCCCAGTAAGCGGGAGAGGGTACAATGAGCAGTTCTTC

clone_size: few
d_call: TRBD1
v_call: TRBV24-1
j_call: TRBJ2-2
cdr3_aa: CATSDPGTGRTGELFF
cdr3_nt: TGTGCCACCAGTGATCCCGGGACAGGCCGGACCGGGGAGCTGTTTTTT

clone_size: few
d_call: -
v_call: TRBV7-2
j_call: TRBJ1-1
cdr3_aa: CASSQNPGFEAFF
cdr3_nt: TGTGCCAGCAGTCAAAATCCAGGATTTGAAGCTTTCTTT

clone_size: -
d_call: -
v_call: TRBV5-5
j_call: TRBJ2-5
cdr3_aa: CASSVLGPVGYQETQYF
cdr3_nt: TGTGCCAGCAGTGTGTTGGGGCCTGTCGGGTACCAAGAGACCCAGTACTTC

clone_size: many
d_call: TRBD2
v_call: TRBV5-1
j_call: TRBJ2-4
cdr3_aa: CASSPGLAGLAKNIQYF
cdr3_nt: TGCGCCAGCAGCCCGGGACTAGCGGGGCTAGCCAAAAACATTCAGTACTTC

clone_size: -
d_call: -
v_call: TRBV12-3/TRBV12-4
j_call: TRBJ2-4
cdr3_aa: CASRPATGPAKNIQYF
cdr3_nt: TGTGCCAGCCGTCCCGCCACAGGCCCAGCCAAAAACATTCAGTACTTC

clone_size: -
d_call: -
v_call: TRBV18
j_call: TRBJ1-5
cdr3_aa: CASGVEANQPQHF
cdr3_nt: TGTGCCAGCGGTGTGGAGGCCAATCAGCCCCAGCATTTT

clone_size: few
d_call: -
v_call: TRBV20-1
j_call: TRBJ2-5
cdr3_aa: CSARGGAFYETQYF
cdr3_nt: TGCAGTGCTAGAGGTGGGGCGTTCTATGAGACCCAGTACTTC

clone_size: many
d_call: TRBD2
v_call: TRBV10-3
j_call: TRBJ2-7
cdr3_aa: CAIRRLAGEDEQYF
cdr3_nt: TGTGCCATCAGAAGACTAGCGGGAGAGGACGAGCAGTACTTC

clone_size: -
d_call: -
v_call: TRBV4-2
j_call: TRBJ2-3
cdr3_aa: CASSSEPSTDTQYF
cdr3_nt: TGTGCCAGCAGCTCGGAACCATCCACAGATACGCAGTATTTT

clone_size: -
d_call: -
v_call: TRBV20-1
j_call: TRBJ2-1
cdr3_aa: CSAPLGLNHNEQFF
cdr3_nt: TGCAGTGCTCCCCTGGGACTGAACCACAATGAGCAGTTCTTC

clone_size: few
d_call: -
v_call: TRBV30
j_call: TRBJ2-1
cdr3_aa: CAWSYKGGYNEQFF
cdr3_nt: TGTGCCTGGAGCTATAAGGGTGGGTACAATGAGCAGTTCTTC

clone_size: -
d_call: -
v_call: TRBV20-1
j_call: TRBJ1-6
cdr3_aa: CSAFQSDLGVDSPLHF
cdr3_nt: TGCAGTGCTTTTCAATCGGACCTAGGGGTGGATTCACCCCTCCACTTT

clone_size: -
d_call: TRBD2
v_call: TRBV15
j_call: TRBJ2-3
cdr3_aa: CATSFSTSGRGTDTQYF
cdr3_nt: TGTGCCACCAGCTTCTCGACTAGCGGGAGAGGCACAGATACGCAGTATTTT

clone_size: -
d_call: -
v_call: TRBV4-1
j_call: TRBJ1-1
cdr3_aa: CASSQESRQNTEAFF
cdr3_nt: TGCGCCAGCAGCCAAGAATCTCGGCAGAACACTGAAGCTTTCTTT

clone_size: -
d_call: -
v_call: TRBV5-5
j_call: TRBJ2-7
cdr3_aa: CASSRGLYAYEQYF
cdr3_nt: TGTGCCAGCAGTAGAGGACTATATGCGTACGAGCAGTACTTC

clone_size: few
d_call: TRBD1
v_call: TRBV5-1
j_call: TRBJ1-4
cdr3_aa: CASSWGQGEEKLFF
cdr3_nt: TGCGCCAGCAGCTGGGGACAGGGGGAGGAAAAACTGTTTTTT

clone_size: many
d_call: -
v_call: TRBV5-1
j_call: TRBJ2-5
cdr3_aa: CASSLATGLQETQYF
cdr3_nt: TGCGCCAGCAGCTTGGCCACAGGGCTCCAAGAGACCCAGTACTTC

clone_size: -
d_call: -
v_call: TRBV7-9
j_call: TRBJ1-2
cdr3_aa: CASESYGSYGYTF
cdr3_nt: TGTGCCAGCGAGTCCTATGGCTCCTATGGCTACACCTTC

clone_size: few
d_call: -
v_call: TRBV11-3
j_call: TRBJ2-2
cdr3_aa: CASSYPTGPGELFF
cdr3_nt: TGTGCCAGCAGCTACCCGACAGGACCCGGGGAGCTGTTTTTT

clone_size: few
d_call: -
v_call: TRBV24-1
j_call: TRBJ2-1
cdr3_aa: CATSDRGNEQFF
cdr3_nt: TGTGCCACCAGTGATAGGGGCAATGAGCAGTTCTTC

clone_size: -
d_call: -
v_call: TRBV6-5
j_call: TRBJ2-5
cdr3_aa: CASSYGEVRETQYF
cdr3_nt: TGTGCCAGCAGTTACGGGGAAGTCCGGGAGACCCAGTACTTC

clone_size: -
d_call: -
v_call: TRBV12-3/TRBV12-4
j_call: TRBJ1-1
cdr3_aa: CASSLAPTGNTEAFF
cdr3_nt: TGTGCCAGCAGTTTAGCGCCCACGGGGAACACTGAAGCTTTCTTT

clone_size: -
d_call: -
v_call: TRBV21-1
j_call: TRBJ1-2
cdr3_aa: CASSKKQGFLSYTF
cdr3_nt: TGTGCCAGCAGCAAAAAACAGGGGTTTTTAAGCTACACCTTC

clone_size: -
d_call: -
v_call: TRBV18
j_call: TRBJ1-1
cdr3_aa: CASSPMGWGGPNTEAFF
cdr3_nt: TGTGCCAGCTCACCAATGGGGTGGGGGGGCCCGAACACTGAAGCTTTCTTT

clone_size: few
d_call: -
v_call: TRBV20-1
j_call: TRBJ2-7
cdr3_aa: CSARGQGGPYEQYF
cdr3_nt: TGCAGTGCTAGAGGGCAGGGGGGACCCTACGAGCAGTACTTC

clone_size: few
d_call: -
v_call: TRBV13
j_call: TRBJ2-3
cdr3_aa: CATSQGGQPGTDTQYF
cdr3_nt: TGTGCCACCTCCCAAGGGGGGCAGCCTGGGACAGATACGCAGTATTTT

clone_size: -
d_call: TRBD1
v_call: TRBV24-1
j_call: TRBJ2-5
cdr3_aa: CATSDFRDSEETQYF
cdr3_nt: TGTGCCACCAGTGATTTCAGGGACAGCGAAGAGACCCAGTACTTC

clone_size: many
d_call: TRBD1
v_call: TRBV20-1
j_call: TRBJ2-2
cdr3_aa: CSARDWGQGETGELFF
cdr3_nt: TGCAGTGCTAGAGATTGGGGACAGGGCGAGACCGGGGAGCTGTTTTTT

clone_size: -
d_call: -
v_call: TRBV20-1
j_call: TRBJ2-3
cdr3_aa: CSATGDGRVTDTQYF
cdr3_nt: TGCAGTGCCACTGGGGACGGAAGAGTAACAGATACGCAGTATTTT

clone_size: few
d_call: -
v_call: TRBV5-5
j_call: TRBJ2-1
cdr3_aa: CASSLGLKAYNEQFF
cdr3_nt: TGTGCCAGCAGCCTAGGACTGAAGGCTTACAATGAGCAGTTCTTC

clone_size: few
d_call: -
v_call: TRBV27
j_call: TRBJ2-7
cdr3_aa: CASSSKLEIAYEQYF
cdr3_nt: TGTGCCAGCAGTTCCAAACTGGAGATTGCCTACGAGCAGTACTTC

clone_size: many
d_call: TRBD2
v_call: TRBV5-1
j_call: TRBJ2-5
cdr3_aa: CASSSNGAGEETQYF
cdr3_nt: TGCGCCAGCAGCTCCAACGGCGCGGGGGAAGAGACCCAGTACTTC

clone_size: -
d_call: TRBD1
v_call: TRBV3-1
j_call: TRBJ2-7
cdr3_aa: CASSHPGQGYGEQYF
cdr3_nt: TGTGCCAGCAGCCATCCGGGACAGGGGTATGGCGAGCAGTACTTC

clone_size: -
d_call: -
v_call: TRBV7-9
j_call: TRBJ1-2
cdr3_aa: CASSFGRFYGYTF
cdr3_nt: TGTGCCAGCAGCTTCGGTAGATTCTATGGCTACACCTTC

clone_size: few
d_call: -
v_call: TRBV18
j_call: TRBJ2-7
cdr3_aa: CASSPEGTRVGEQYF
cdr3_nt: TGTGCCAGCTCACCAGAGGGGACAAGGGTAGGGGAGCAGTACTTC

clone_size: few
d_call: -
v_call: TRBV24-1
j_call: TRBJ2-1
cdr3_aa: CATSAPAHGAYNEQFF
cdr3_nt: TGTGCCACCAGTGCCCCGGCCCATGGGGCCTACAATGAGCAGTTCTTC

clone_size: -
d_call: TRBD1
v_call: TRBV28
j_call: TRBJ2-6
cdr3_aa: CATRQGSSGANVLTF
cdr3_nt: TGTGCCACCCGACAGGGGTCTTCTGGGGCCAACGTCCTGACTTTC